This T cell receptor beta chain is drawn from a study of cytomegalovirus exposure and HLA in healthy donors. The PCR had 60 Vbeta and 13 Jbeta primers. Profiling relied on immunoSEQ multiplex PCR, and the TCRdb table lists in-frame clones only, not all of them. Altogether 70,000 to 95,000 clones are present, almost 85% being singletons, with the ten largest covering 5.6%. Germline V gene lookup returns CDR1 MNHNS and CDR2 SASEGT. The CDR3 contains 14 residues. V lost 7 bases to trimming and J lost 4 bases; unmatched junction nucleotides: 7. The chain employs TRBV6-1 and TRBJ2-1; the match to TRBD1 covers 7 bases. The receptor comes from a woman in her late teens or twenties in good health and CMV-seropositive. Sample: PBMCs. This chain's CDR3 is CASTAGTVYNEQFF. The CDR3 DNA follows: TGTGCCAGCACCGCCGGGACAGTTTACAATGAGCAGTTCTTC.